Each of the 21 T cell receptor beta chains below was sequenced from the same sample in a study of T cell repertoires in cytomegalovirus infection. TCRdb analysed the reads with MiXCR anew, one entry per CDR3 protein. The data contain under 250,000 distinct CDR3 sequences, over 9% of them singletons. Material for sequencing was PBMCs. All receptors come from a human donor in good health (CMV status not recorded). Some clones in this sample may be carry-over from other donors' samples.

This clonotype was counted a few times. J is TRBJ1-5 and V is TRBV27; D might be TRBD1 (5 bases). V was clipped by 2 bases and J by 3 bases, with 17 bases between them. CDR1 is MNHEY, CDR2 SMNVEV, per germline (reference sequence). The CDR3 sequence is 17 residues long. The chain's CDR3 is CASSLTRVSFANQPQHF. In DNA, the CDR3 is TGTGCCAGCAGTTTAACCAGGGTTTCCTTCGCCAATCAGCCCCAGCATTTT.

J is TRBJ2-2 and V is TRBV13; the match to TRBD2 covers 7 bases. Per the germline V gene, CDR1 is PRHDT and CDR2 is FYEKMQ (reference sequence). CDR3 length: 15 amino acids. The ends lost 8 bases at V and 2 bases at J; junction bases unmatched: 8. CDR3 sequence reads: CASGVASGNTGELFF. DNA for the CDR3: TGTGCCAGCGGCGTTGCTAGCGGAAACACCGGGGAGCTGTTTTTT.

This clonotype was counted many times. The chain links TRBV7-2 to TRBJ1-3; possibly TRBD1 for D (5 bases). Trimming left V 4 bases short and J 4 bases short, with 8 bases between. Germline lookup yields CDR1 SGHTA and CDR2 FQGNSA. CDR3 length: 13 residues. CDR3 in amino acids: CASSSGRGNTIYF. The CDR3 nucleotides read TGTGCCAGCAGCTCGGGACGGGGAAACACCATATATTTT. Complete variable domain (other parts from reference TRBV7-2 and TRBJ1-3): GAGVSQSPSNKVTEKGKDVELRCDPISGHTALYWYRQSLGQGLEFLIYFQGNSAPDKSGLPSDRFSAERTGGSVSTLTIQRTQQEDSAVYLCASSSGRGNTIYFGEGSWLTVV.

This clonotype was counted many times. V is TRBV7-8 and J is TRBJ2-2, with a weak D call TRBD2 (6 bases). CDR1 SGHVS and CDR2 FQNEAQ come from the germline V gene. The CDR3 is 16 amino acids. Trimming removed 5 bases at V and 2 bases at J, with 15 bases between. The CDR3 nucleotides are TGTGCCAGCAGCCGCGGAGAAGGGACTAACACCGGGGAGCTGTTTTTT. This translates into CASSRGEGTNTGELFF.

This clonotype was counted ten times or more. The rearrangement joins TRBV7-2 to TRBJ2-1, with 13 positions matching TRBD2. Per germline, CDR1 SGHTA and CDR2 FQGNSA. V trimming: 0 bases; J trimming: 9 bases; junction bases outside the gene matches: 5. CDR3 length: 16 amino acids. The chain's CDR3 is CASSLARLAGGSEQFF. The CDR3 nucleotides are TGTGCCAGCAGCTTAGCAAGACTAGCGGGAGGCAGTGAGCAGTTCTTC.

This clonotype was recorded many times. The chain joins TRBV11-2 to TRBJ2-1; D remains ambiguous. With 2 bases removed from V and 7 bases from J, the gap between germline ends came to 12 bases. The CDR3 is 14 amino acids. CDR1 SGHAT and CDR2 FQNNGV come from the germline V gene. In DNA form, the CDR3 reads TGTGCCAGCAGCTTAAACGAGGCCGTGAATGAGCAGTTCTTC. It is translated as CASSLNEAVNEQFF.

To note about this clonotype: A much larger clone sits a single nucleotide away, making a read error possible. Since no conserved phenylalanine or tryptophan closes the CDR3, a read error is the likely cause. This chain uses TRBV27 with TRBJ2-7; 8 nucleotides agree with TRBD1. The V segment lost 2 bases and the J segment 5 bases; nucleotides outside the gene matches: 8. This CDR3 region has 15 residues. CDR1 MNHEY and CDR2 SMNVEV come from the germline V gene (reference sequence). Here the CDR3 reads CASSLSRTGRNEQYS. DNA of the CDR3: TGTGCCAGCAGTTTAAGCCGGACAGGGAGGAACGAGCAGTACTCC.

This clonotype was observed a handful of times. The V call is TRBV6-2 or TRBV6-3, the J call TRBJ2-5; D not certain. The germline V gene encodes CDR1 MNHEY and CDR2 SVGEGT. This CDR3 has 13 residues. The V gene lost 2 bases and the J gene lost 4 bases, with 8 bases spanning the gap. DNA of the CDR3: TGTGCCAGCAGTTACGGGCCTGTAGAGACCCAGTACTTC. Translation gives CASSYGPVETQYF.

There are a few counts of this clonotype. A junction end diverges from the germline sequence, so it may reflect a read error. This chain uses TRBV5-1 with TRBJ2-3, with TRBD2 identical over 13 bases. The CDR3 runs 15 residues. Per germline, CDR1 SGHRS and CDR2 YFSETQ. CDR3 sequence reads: CASRLGLAGSDTQYF. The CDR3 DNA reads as TGCGCCAGCAGATTGGGACTAGCGGGGTCAGATACGCAGTATTTT.

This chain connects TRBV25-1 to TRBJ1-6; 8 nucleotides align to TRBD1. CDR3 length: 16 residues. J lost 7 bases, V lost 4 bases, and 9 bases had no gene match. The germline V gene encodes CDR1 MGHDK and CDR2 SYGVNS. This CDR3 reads CASSVGTGTGNSPLHF. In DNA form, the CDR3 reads TGTGCCAGCAGTGTAGGCACCGGGACAGGCAATTCACCCCTCCACTTT.

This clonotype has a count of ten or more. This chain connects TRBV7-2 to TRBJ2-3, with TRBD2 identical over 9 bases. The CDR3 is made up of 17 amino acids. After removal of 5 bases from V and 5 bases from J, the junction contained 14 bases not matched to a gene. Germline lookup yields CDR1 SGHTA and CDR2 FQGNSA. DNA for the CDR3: TGTGCCAGCAGCCCCCGGCGGCCTAGCGGGACGGGAGATACGCAGTATTTT. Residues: CASSPRRPSGTGDTQYF.

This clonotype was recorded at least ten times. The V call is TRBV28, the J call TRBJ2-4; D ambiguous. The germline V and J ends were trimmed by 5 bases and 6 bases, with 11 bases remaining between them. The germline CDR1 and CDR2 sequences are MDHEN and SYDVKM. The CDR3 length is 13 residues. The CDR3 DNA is TGTGCCAGCAGTCCACCCGGTAGAAACATTCAGTACTTC. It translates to CASSPPGRNIQYF.

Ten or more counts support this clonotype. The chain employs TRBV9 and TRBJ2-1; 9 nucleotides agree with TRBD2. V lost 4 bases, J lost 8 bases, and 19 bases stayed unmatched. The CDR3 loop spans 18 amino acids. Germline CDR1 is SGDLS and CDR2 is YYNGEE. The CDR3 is CASSPPVGRLAGIYEQFF. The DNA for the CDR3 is TGTGCCAGCAGCCCCCCCGTCGGGAGGCTAGCGGGAATCTATGAGCAGTTCTTC. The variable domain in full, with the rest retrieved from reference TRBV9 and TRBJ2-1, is DSGVTQTPKHLITATGQRVTLRCSPRSGDLSVYWYQQSLDQGLQFLIQYYNGEERAKGNILERFSAQQFPDLHSELNLSSLELGDSALYFCASSPPVGRLAGIYEQFFGPGTRLTVL.

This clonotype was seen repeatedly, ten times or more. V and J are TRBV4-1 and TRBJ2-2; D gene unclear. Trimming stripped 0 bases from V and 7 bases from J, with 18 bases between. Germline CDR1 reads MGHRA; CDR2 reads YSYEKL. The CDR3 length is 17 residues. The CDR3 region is CASSQDLGRRRYGELFF. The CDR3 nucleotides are TGCGCCAGCAGCCAAGATCTAGGGCGACGGAGATACGGGGAGCTGTTTTTT.

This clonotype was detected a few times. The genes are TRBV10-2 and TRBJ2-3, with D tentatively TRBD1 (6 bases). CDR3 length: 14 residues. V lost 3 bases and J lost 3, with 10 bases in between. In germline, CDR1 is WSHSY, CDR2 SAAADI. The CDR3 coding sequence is TGCGCCAGCAGTGACAGGCAGGGGACAGATACGCAGTATTTT. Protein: CASSDRQGTDTQYF.

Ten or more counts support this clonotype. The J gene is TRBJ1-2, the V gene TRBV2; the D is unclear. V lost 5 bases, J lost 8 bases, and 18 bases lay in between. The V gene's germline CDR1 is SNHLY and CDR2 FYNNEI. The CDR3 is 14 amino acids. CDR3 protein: CASSNYPAELGYTF. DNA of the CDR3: TGTGCCAGCAGTAACTATCCGGCTGAGTTGGGCTACACCTTC.

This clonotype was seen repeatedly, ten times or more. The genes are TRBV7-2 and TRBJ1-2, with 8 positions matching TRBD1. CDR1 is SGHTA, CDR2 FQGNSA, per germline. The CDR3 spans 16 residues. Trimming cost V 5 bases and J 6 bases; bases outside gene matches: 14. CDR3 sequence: CASSLSPGQEANGYTF. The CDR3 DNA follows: TGTGCCAGCAGCCTCAGTCCGGGACAGGAAGCGAATGGCTACACCTTC.

The CDR3 loop is CSAGEQGGTEAFF. CDR3 nucleotides: TGCAGTGCCGGGGAACAGGGCGGAACTGAAGCTTTCTTT. This chain joins TRBV20-1 and TRBJ1-1; a weak D match, TRBD1 (6 bases). V lost 6 bases, J lost 5 bases, and 16 bases lay in between. The CDR3 sequence is 13 residues long. The germline V gene has CDR1 DFQATT and CDR2 SNEGSKA (reference sequence).

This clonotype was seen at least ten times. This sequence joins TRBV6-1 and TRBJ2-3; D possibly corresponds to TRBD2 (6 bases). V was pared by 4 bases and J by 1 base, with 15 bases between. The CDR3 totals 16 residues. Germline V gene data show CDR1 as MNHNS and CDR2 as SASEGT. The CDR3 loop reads CASSGRDPGGTDTQYF. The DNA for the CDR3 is TGTGCCAGCAGTGGCCGGGACCCGGGGGGCACAGATACGCAGTATTTT.

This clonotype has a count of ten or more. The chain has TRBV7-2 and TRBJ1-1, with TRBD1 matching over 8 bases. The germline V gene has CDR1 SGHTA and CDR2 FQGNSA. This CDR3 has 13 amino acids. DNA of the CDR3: TGTGCGATCAATACAGGGGGAGGGACTGAAGCTTTCTTT. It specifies CAINTGGGTEAFF.

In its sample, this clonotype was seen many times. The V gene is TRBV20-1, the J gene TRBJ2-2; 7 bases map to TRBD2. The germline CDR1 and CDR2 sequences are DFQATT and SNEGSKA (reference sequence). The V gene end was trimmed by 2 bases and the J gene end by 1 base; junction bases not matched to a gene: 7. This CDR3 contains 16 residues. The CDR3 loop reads CSARPSPSGNTGELFF. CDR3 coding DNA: TGCAGTGCTAGACCCAGTCCTAGCGGGAACACCGGGGAGCTGTTTTTT.